These 17 T cell receptor beta chains were sequenced from one sample in a study of Graves' ophthalmopathy and Graves' hyperthyroidism. CDR3 regions of TCR beta were amplified from RNA transcripts. Scientists carried out first-round RT-PCR using HTBI primers and then a second-round multiplex PCR. MiXCR, run by TCRdb on the multiplex PCR reads, gives a single entry per CDR3 protein. The sample lists hundreds of thousands of distinct CDR3 sequences, about a fifth seen once, with approximately 40% in the top ten. Source material: peripheral blood. Receptors were obtained from a woman in her 50s with Graves' ophthalmopathy.

At least ten counts were recorded for this clonotype. The genes are TRBV30 and TRBJ1-6, with 9 bases identical to TRBD1. J gave up 3 bases and V 3 bases, and 9 bases lay outside the gene matches. CDR3 size: 17 residues. Germline V gives CDR1 GTSNPN, CDR2 SVGIG (reference sequence). Here the CDR3 reads CAWSGTGYGFYNSPLHF. DNA of the CDR3: TGTGCCTGGAGCGGGACAGGGTATGGATTCTATAATTCACCCCTCCACTTT.

This clonotype was counted ten times or more. The chain has TRBV27 and TRBJ1-5, with D uncertain. There are 16 residues in the CDR3. V shed 2 bases and J shed 6 bases, with 17 bases lying between them. Looked up from germline, CDR1 is MNHEY and CDR2 is SMNVEV (reference sequence). The CDR3 protein is CASSLNLGTSGQPQHF. The DNA of the CDR3 is TGTGCCAGCAGTTTAAACTTGGGTACTTCGGGTCAGCCCCAGCATTTT.

This clonotype was seen repeatedly, ten times or more. V usage is TRBV18 and J usage is TRBJ2-7; 10 bases fit TRBD1. CDR1 is KGHSH and CDR2 is LQKENI in the germline V gene. Losses at the gene ends were 1 base for V and 6 bases for J; bases not matched to a gene: 0. The CDR3 covers 13 residues. CDR3 sequence: CASSPRDRGEQYF. The CDR3 coding sequence is TGTGCCAGCTCACCACGGGACAGGGGCGAGCAGTACTTC.

This clonotype was detected ten times or more. This sequence joins TRBV28 and TRBJ2-7; TRBD2 aligns across 10 bases. Germline CDR1 reads MDHEN; CDR2 reads SYDVKM. V lost 2 bases, J lost 0 bases, and 7 bases stayed unmatched. CDR3 size: 17 residues. The CDR3 nucleotides are TGTGCCAGCAGTTTAAGGGCTAGCGGGAGAAGCTCCTACGAGCAGTACTTC. It specifies CASSLRASGRSSYEQYF.

This clonotype came up many times. The chain is built from TRBV7-3 and TRBJ2-3; unclear D gene. Trimming took off 1 base at V and 1 base at J, with 9 bases between the two ends. Germline-derived CDR1 and CDR2 are SGHTA and FQGTGA. The CDR3 spans 15 residues. CDR3 DNA: TGTGCCAGCAGCTTAAGTCAGAGCGGCACAGATACGCAGTATTTT. This encodes CASSLSQSGTDTQYF.

This clonotype has at least ten counts. CDR3 bases: TGTGCCAGCAGGGACATGTCAAACTATGGCTACACCTTC. Translating gives CASRDMSNYGYTF. The chain employs TRBV12-3 or TRBV12-4 and TRBJ1-2, with D possibly being TRBD1 (5 bases). This CDR3 region has 13 residues. V was clipped by 6 bases and J by 2 bases, with 10 bases between them.

This clonotype was detected ten times or more. The genes are TRBV11-2 and TRBJ1-2; D is ambiguous. The germline V gene has CDR1 SGHAT and CDR2 FQNNGV. V shed 5 bases and J shed 2 bases, with 9 bases lying between them. The CDR3 is made up of 13 amino acids. The CDR3 region has the DNA TGTGCCAGCAGCCCCCGGCCCAACTATGGCTACACCTTC. As protein: CASSPRPNYGYTF.

This clonotype appeared a few times. V is TRBV24-1 and J is TRBJ1-5, with D perhaps TRBD1 (5 bases). The germline V gene has CDR1 KGHDR and CDR2 SFDVKD. V lost 4 bases and J lost 4, with 13 bases in between. The CDR3 is made up of 15 amino acids. The CDR3 is CATSERGRGNQPQHF. For the CDR3, the DNA is TGTGCCACCAGTGAGAGGGGCCGAGGAAATCAGCCCCAGCATTTT.

This clonotype was seen ten or more times. V gene TRBV28 combines with J gene TRBJ2-7; possible D gene TRBD2, 5 bases. The CDR3 loop spans 18 amino acids. Deletions cut 4 bases from V and 7 bases from J, with 29 bases between. CDR1 MDHEN and CDR2 SYDVKM come from the germline V gene. The CDR3 loop is CASSSLYLGTPRTGEQYF. The CDR3 bases are TGTGCCAGCAGTTCTCTCTACCTTGGCACCCCTCGCACGGGGGAGCAGTACTTC. Full variable domain (missing parts from reference TRBV28 and TRBJ2-7): DVKVTQSSRYLVKRTGEKVFLECVQDMDHENMFWYRQDPGLGLRLIYFSYDVKMKEKGDIPEGYSVSREKKERFSLILESASTNQTSMYLCASSSLYLGTPRTGEQYFGPGTRLTVT.

This clonotype was seen at least ten times. The chain is built from TRBV6-2 or TRBV6-3 and TRBJ1-3; 9 bases are shared with TRBD1. Per the germline V gene, CDR1 is MNHEY and CDR2 is SVGEGT. V was clipped by 1 base and J by 3 bases; unmatched bases: 4. CDR3 size: 16 residues. The CDR3 loop reads CASSYLQGARGNTIYF. CDR3 coding DNA: TGTGCCAGCAGTTACTTACAGGGGGCGCGTGGAAACACCATATATTTT.

This chain links TRBV12-3 or TRBV12-4 with TRBJ2-5, with TRBD2 identical over 8 bases. V lost 5 bases to trimming and J lost 2 bases; unmatched junction nucleotides: 7. There are 15 residues in the CDR3. This chain's CDR3 is CASSLRTSTQETQYF. CDR3 sequence (DNA): TGTGCCAGCAGTCTAAGGACTAGCACACAAGAGACCCAGTACTTC.

This clonotype was counted at least ten times. The chain uses TRBV5-5 and TRBJ1-1; the D is unclear. Germline CDR1 SGHKS, CDR2 YYEKEE (reference sequence). Trimming cost V 4 bases and J 1 base, with 17 bases left between them. The CDR3 is 16 residues long. CDR3 nucleotide sequence: TGTGCCAGCAGCCTCCACTTACCCAGCCGGAACACTGAAGCTTTCTTT. Residues: CASSLHLPSRNTEAFF.

The chain recombines TRBV6-1 with TRBJ2-5; D gene ambiguous. Trimming stripped 5 bases from V and 2 bases from J, with 9 bases between. Germline CDR1 is MNHNS and CDR2 is SASEGT. The CDR3 is 13 amino acids. For the CDR3, the DNA is TGTGCCAGCAGTCCCTGGAATCAAGAGACCCAGTACTTC. Translated, it gives CASSPWNQETQYF.

The V call is TRBV12-3 or TRBV12-4, the J call TRBJ2-7, with a weak D call TRBD2 (7 bases). With 4 bases removed from V and 3 bases from J, the gap between germline ends came to 16 bases. This CDR3 region has 15 residues. This CDR3 is CASSSQGGSLYEQYF. The CDR3 DNA follows: TGTGCCAGCAGTTCACAGGGAGGGAGCCTCTACGAGCAGTACTTC.

At least ten counts were recorded for this clonotype. This chain uses TRBV2 with TRBJ2-2, with 9 nucleotides matching TRBD2. Germline loops: CDR1 SNHLY, CDR2 FYNNEI. V lost 1 base, J lost 8 bases, and 8 bases stayed unmatched. This CDR3 is built from 16 residues. CDR3 amino acids: CASSEGTSAKPGELFF. In nucleotides, the CDR3 is TGTGCCAGCAGTGAAGGGACTAGCGCGAAACCGGGGGAGCTGTTTTTT.

This clonotype was seen only a few times. The V call is TRBV12-3 or TRBV12-4, the J call TRBJ2-2; D possibly matches TRBD1 or TRBD2 (5 bases each). Trimming left V 6 bases short and J 6 bases short, with 17 bases between. The CDR3 is made up of 15 amino acids. CDR3 protein: CASSSIGARAGELFF. Written as DNA, the CDR3 is TGTGCCAGCAGCAGCATCGGGGCGCGGGCCGGGGAGCTGTTTTTT.

This clonotype was picked up many times. CDR3 residues: CANLSARQDSSYNSPLHF. In nucleotides, the CDR3 is TGTGCCAACCTATCAGCCCGACAGGATAGCTCCTATAATTCACCCCTCCACTTT. This rearrangement joins TRBV6-5 to TRBJ1-6, with D perhaps TRBD1 (6 bases). V dropped 10 bases and J dropped 0 bases, with 22 bases sitting between them. CDR3 length: 18 amino acids. The germline V gene has CDR1 MNHEY and CDR2 SVGAGI.